The 10 T cell receptor beta chains below all came from one sample that was sequenced in a study of T cell responses to AZD1222 COVID-19 vaccine. Measured with immunoSEQ multiplex PCR; TCRdb has only the in-frame clones, and not every one. The data contain tens of thousands of clones, about three quarters of them singletons. The sequences come from peripheral blood, collected on day 0 of AZD1222 vaccination. These receptors all stem from an adult in good health.

The rearrangement joins TRBV5-6 to TRBJ2-2, with D unresolved. Germline CDR1 reads SGHDT; CDR2 reads YYEEEE. This CDR3 comprises 16 residues. V was clipped by 1 base and J by 0 bases, with 10 bases between them. The CDR3 nucleotides are TGTGCCAGCAGCTTGTGGGCACTCACGAACACCGGGGAGCTGTTTTTT. It codes for CASSLWALTNTGELFF.

V gene TRBV27 combines with J gene TRBJ1-1, with D unclear. Germline V gene data show CDR1 as MNHEY and CDR2 as SMNVEV (reference sequence). Trimming removed 5 bases at V and 5 bases at J, with 9 bases between. There are 12 residues in the CDR3. In nucleotides, the CDR3 is TGTGCCAGCAGTACAAGGCGGACTGAAGCTTTCTTT. This gives the protein CASSTRRTEAFF.

In this sample, this clone turned up once. The chain uses TRBV29-1 and TRBJ1-4; D is unclear. This CDR3 contains 14 residues. Trimming removed 7 bases from V and 0 bases from J, with 12 bases in between. Germline CDR1 is SQVTM and CDR2 is ANQGSEA. CDR3 nucleotide sequence: TGCAGCGCGGCGGTGGGAGCAACTAATGAAAAACTGTTTTTT. Protein: CSAAVGATNEKLFF.

This clone showed up just once. CDR3 bases: TGCAGTGCTAGTGGCCGTCCGAGCTCCTACGAGCAGTACTTC. This encodes CSASGRPSSYEQYF. The chain couples TRBV20-1 to TRBJ2-7; D not resolved. CDR1 is DFQATT and CDR2 is SNEGSKA in the germline V gene (reference sequence). There are 14 residues in the CDR3. The V end was cut by 3 bases, the J end by 0 bases, with 12 bases between.

This chain connects TRBV9 to TRBJ2-2, with 7 bases aligning to TRBD1. Losses at the gene ends were 1 base for V and 3 bases for J; bases not matched to a gene: 6. This CDR3 has 16 amino acids. Germline loops: CDR1 SGDLS, CDR2 YYNGEE. Written as DNA, the CDR3 is TGTGCCAGCAGCGTATACAGGGGAGTGGACACCGGGGAGCTGTTTTTT. Amino acids: CASSVYRGVDTGELFF.

The chain couples TRBV14 to TRBJ1-6; 7 bases are shared with TRBD1. The CDR3 consists of 13 residues. J gave up 10 bases and V 4 bases, and 4 bases lay outside the gene matches. The germline CDR1 and CDR2 sequences are SGHDN and FVKESK. The CDR3 bases are TGTGCCAGCAGCCGACAGGGATCCTCACCCCTCCACTTT. Encoded protein: CASSRQGSSPLHF.

This sequence joins TRBV7-9 and TRBJ1-4, with D possibly TRBD1 on 6 matching bases. Germline V gene sequence: CDR1 SEHNR, CDR2 FQNEAQ (reference sequence). The ends were cut back, 5 bases at V and 0 bases at J, with 10 bases in the middle. The CDR3 spans 15 residues. The CDR3 DNA follows: TGTGCCAGCAGCGCACCAGGGGCAACTAATGAAAAACTGTTTTTT. Amino acid sequence: CASSAPGATNEKLFF.

This chain uses TRBV11-2 with TRBJ2-6; D unclear. In germline, CDR1 is SGHAT, CDR2 FQNNGV. Trimming cost V 8 bases and J 5 bases, with 13 bases left between them. The CDR3 is made up of 14 amino acids. CDR3 region: CASPKGSWANVLTF. For the CDR3, the DNA is TGTGCCAGCCCCAAGGGTTCTTGGGCCAACGTCCTGACTTTC.

The CDR3 loop is CASSQDATGASPLHF. The CDR3, as DNA: TGCGCCAGCAGCCAAGATGCAACAGGGGCATCACCCCTCCACTTT. The rearrangement links TRBV4-3 to TRBJ1-6, with 7 nucleotides matching TRBD1. The CDR3 has 15 residues. Germline values: CDR1 LGHNA, CDR2 YSLEER. After removal of 0 bases from V and 10 bases from J, the junction contained 6 bases not matched to a gene.

The chain employs TRBV7-9 and TRBJ2-4, with 15 bases aligning to TRBD2. The CDR3 is 17 amino acids. Germline trimming cut 5 bases from V and 9 bases from J; bases unmatched to any gene: 11. CDR1 and CDR2 (germline): SEHNR, FQNEAQ (reference sequence). The CDR3 protein is CASSLGLAGGHLGIQYF. For the CDR3, the DNA is TGTGCCAGCAGCCTGGGACTAGCGGGGGGACACTTGGGCATTCAGTACTTC.